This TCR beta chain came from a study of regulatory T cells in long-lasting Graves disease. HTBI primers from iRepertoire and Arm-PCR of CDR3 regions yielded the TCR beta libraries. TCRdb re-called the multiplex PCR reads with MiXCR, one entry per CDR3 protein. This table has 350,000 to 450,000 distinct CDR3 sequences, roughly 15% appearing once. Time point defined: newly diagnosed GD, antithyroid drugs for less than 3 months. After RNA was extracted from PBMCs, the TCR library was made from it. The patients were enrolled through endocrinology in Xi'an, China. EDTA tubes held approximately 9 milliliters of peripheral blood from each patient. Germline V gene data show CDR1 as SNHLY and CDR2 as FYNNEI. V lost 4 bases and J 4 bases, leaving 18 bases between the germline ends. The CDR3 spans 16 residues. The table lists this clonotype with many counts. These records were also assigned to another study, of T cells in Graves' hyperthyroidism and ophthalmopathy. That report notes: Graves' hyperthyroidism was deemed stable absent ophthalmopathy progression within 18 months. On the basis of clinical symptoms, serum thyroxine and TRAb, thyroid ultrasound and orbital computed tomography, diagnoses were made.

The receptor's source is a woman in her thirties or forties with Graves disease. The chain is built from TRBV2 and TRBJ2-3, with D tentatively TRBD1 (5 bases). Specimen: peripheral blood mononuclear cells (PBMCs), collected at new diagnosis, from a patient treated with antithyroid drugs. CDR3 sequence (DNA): TGTGCCAGCAGTGGATTTAGGCAGGGTGGAGCAGATACGCAGTATTTT. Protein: CASSGFRQGGADTQYF.